This is a list of T cell receptor beta chains from one sample in a study of beta chain features in type 1 diabetes. Clones were sequenced by immunoSEQ multiplex PCR, and TCRdb holds only the in-frame ones, with some missing. The repertoire holds under 950,000 clones, roughly 15% seen once, with 0.02% to 0.03% in the top ten. Input material: naive CD4+ T cells from blood. The receptor set was obtained from a woman between 18 and 29 years old in good health. The CDR3 runs from the conserved cysteine through the conserved F or W. The D gene is left open where the match is weak. Size values are once, few and many counts, or a class for expanded clones, and some rows have none.

clone_size d_call j_call v_call cdr3_nt cdr3_aa
few TRBD1 TRBJ1-2 TRBV9 TGTGCCAGCAGCGTAGTTCAGGGGGGCGAGGGCTACACCTTC CASSVVQGGEGYTF
. . TRBJ1-4 TRBV7-9 TGTGCCAGCAGCTTAGGGCAGCGGAATGAAAAACTGTTTTTT CASSLGQRNEKLFF
few . TRBJ2-7 TRBV4-1 TGCGCCAGCAGCCAGTTTGCCCAGCGGTGGGCCAGGTCCTACGAGCAGTACTTC CASSQFAQRWARSYEQYF
. . TRBJ2-2 TRBV27 TGTGCCAGCAGCCTACCTAACACCGGGGAGCTGTTTTTT CASSLPNTGELFF
few TRBD2 TRBJ2-2 TRBV9 TGTGCCAGCAGCCCTACTAGCGGGAACACCGGGGAGCTGTTTTTT CASSPTSGNTGELFF
. . TRBJ2-7 TRBV2 TGTGCCAGCAGCGCCAGACGGACCTCCTACGAGCAGTACTTC CASSARRTSYEQYF
few TRBD1 TRBJ2-5 TRBV5-1 TGCGCCAGCAGCCCGGGACAGGGTGGAGAGACCCAGTACTTC CASSPGQGGETQYF
. . TRBJ2-1 TRBV2 TGTGCCAGCCGCTCTGATGAAAAGCAGTTCTTC CASRSDEKQFF
once TRBD1 TRBJ1-2 TRBV19 TGTGCCAGTAGGGAACAGGGGGTCTATGGCTACACCTTC CASREQGVYGYTF
. TRBD1 TRBJ1-4 TRBV12-5 TGTGCTAGTGGTTTGCCGACAGGGGGTTCTGAAAAACTGTTTTTT CASGLPTGGSEKLFF
few TRBD2 TRBJ2-5 TRBV7-9 TGTGCCAGCAGCGACCACTCTAGCGGGAGAGAGCAAGAGACCCAGTACTTC CASSDHSSGREQETQYF
few . TRBJ1-1 TRBV19 TGTGCCAGTAGCCGCCCCCCCGACAGCCGGAACACTGAAGCTTTCTTT CASSRPPDSRNTEAFF
. TRBD2 TRBJ2-2 TRBV5-1 TGCGCCAGCAGCTTGGATTTTCCTAGCGGGGCGAACACCGGGGAGCTGTTTTTT CASSLDFPSGANTGELFF
. . TRBJ1-1 TRBV2 TGTGCCAGCGGGAATAGGGGAAAGAACACTGAAGCTTTCTTT CASGNRGKNTEAFF
few . TRBJ2-2 TRBV7-2 TGTGCCAGCAGCCGACAACCCGATCCAGGTCGGGCCGGGGAGCTGTTTTTT CASSRQPDPGRAGELFF
few . TRBJ2-7 TRBV5-4 TGTGCCAGCAGCTTGAACCAGGACCAAGTTGGCGAGCAGTACTTC CASSLNQDQVGEQYF
. . TRBJ2-3 TRBV10-3 TGTGCCATCAGTGAAGGACAGACTAGCACAGATACGCAGTATTTT CAISEGQTSTDTQYF
. . TRBJ2-5 TRBV5-1 TGCGCCAGCGCCCCGGGGGAGCAGGGGACCCAGTACTTC CASAPGEQGTQYF
. . TRBJ2-7 TRBV7-9 TGTGCCAGCAGCCCGCGCCGGGGCTACGAGCAGTACTTC CASSPRRGYEQYF
. TRBD2 TRBJ2-5 TRBV7-2 TGTGCCAGCAGCTTACTGGCTAGCGGGAAAGAAGAGACCCAGTACTTC CASSLLASGKEETQYF
few . TRBJ2-1 TRBV7-9 TGTGCCAGCAGCTCCAGGACCCCCACCAGTGAGCAGTTCTTC CASSSRTPTSEQFF
few TRBD2 TRBJ2-1 TRBV28 TGTGCCAGCAGTTCGGCTAGCGGGCTTTCGGGTTCCTACAATGAGCAGTTCTTC CASSSASGLSGSYNEQFF
once . TRBJ1-1 TRBV5-4 TGCGCCAGCAGCCAAGGCGGGGGGCTGAACACTGAAGCTTTCTTT CASSQGGGLNTEAFF
few . TRBJ2-7 TRBV7-9 TGTGCCAGCAGCGGAGGGGGGAAAGGCGAGCAGTACTTC CASSGGGKGEQYF
. . TRBJ2-7 TRBV25-1 TGTGCCAGCAGTGAGTTCAGTCACTACGAGCAGTACTTC CASSEFSHYEQYF
. . TRBJ1-1 TRBV7-2 TGTGCCAGCAGCTTAGACGGGCAGACCACTGAAGCTTTCTTT CASSLDGQTTEAFF
few . TRBJ2-4 TRBV7-2 TGTGCCAGTCAACTTAACCAAGGCGGAAACATTCAGTACTTC CASQLNQGGNIQYF
. TRBD2 TRBJ2-2 TRBV5-4 TGTGCCAGCAGCGGGACTAGCGGGACTTCGGCCGGGGAGCTGTTTTTT CASSGTSGTSAGELFF
. . TRBJ2-1 TRBV7-2 TGTGCCAGCAGCCCCGGACTCTTCTACAATGAGCAGTTCTTC CASSPGLFYNEQFF
. . TRBJ2-7 TRBV5-1 TGCGCCAGCAGCTTGGTGCTAGCACCGAGGACGGGCCACGAGCAGTACTTC CASSLVLAPRTGHEQYF
few . TRBJ1-2 TRBV7-2 TGTGCCAGCAGCTTAACCTTGCGTGGATCCCACTATGGCTACACCTTC CASSLTLRGSHYGYTF
few . TRBJ2-7 TRBV2 TGTGCCAGCAGTACCGGAGGGCCCTACGAGCAGTACTTC CASSTGGPYEQYF
. . TRBJ2-7 TRBV5-4 TGTGCCAGCAGCTTGGCCCCGGGACATGACTACGAGCAGTACTTC CASSLAPGHDYEQYF
few TRBD1 TRBJ1-2 TRBV6-1 TGTGCCAGCAGTGGAGGGACAGGGCCTCGCTATGGCTACACCTTC CASSGGTGPRYGYTF
. TRBD1 TRBJ2-7 TRBV28 TGTGCCAGCGGTAGGACAGGGGCTTACGAGCAGTACTTC CASGRTGAYEQYF
few TRBD2 TRBJ2-3 TRBV5-4 TGTGCCAGCAGCTTCATAATAGCGGGAGTTGGCGCAGATACGCAGTATTTT CASSFIIAGVGADTQYF
. . TRBJ1-2 TRBV28 TGTGCCAGCAGCGGAACAGGGTATGGCTACACCTTC CASSGTGYGYTF
few . TRBJ2-3 TRBV7-9 TGTGCCAGCAGCCTGTCAGGGCGGGACCCCACAGATACGCAGTATTTT CASSLSGRDPTDTQYF
. . TRBJ1-5 TRBV29-1 TGCAGCGTTTCACAGGGTAGCAATCAGCCCCAGCATTTT CSVSQGSNQPQHF
. TRBD2 TRBJ2-7 TRBV5-1 TGCGCCAGCAGCGATCAAGCGGGAGGGTTCTACGAGCAGTACTTC CASSDQAGGFYEQYF
few . TRBJ1-2 TRBV5-1 TGCGCCAGCAGCTTGGGGCAGGGCCACGCTGGCTACACCTTC CASSLGQGHAGYTF
few . TRBJ1-4 TRBV7-2 TGTGCCAGCAGCCCCCGGGCAGGGAGGTCGACTAATGAAAAACTGTTTTTT CASSPRAGRSTNEKLFF
. TRBD2 TRBJ2-1 TRBV4-2 TGTGCCAGCAGCCAATCTGGCGGGAGTATCAATGAGCAGTTCTTC CASSQSGGSINEQFF
few . TRBJ2-3 TRBV5-8 TGTGCCAGCAGCTTTGGGGAGGGGGTCACAGATACGCAGTATTTT CASSFGEGVTDTQYF
few . TRBJ1-2 TRBV7-9 TGTGCCAGCAGCTTATGGGGGGCCGGTGGCTACACCTTC CASSLWGAGGYTF
few TRBD1 TRBJ2-4 TRBV5-1 TGCGCCAGCAGCTTGAAGCTACAGGGGAAAAACATTCAGTACTTC CASSLKLQGKNIQYF
. . TRBJ1-5 TRBV7-8 TGTGCCAGCAGCGTTTCAAACAATCAGCCCCAGCATTTT CASSVSNNQPQHF